Listed below are T cell receptor beta chains from one sample, sequenced in a study of Ad26.COV2.S vaccination and SARS-CoV-2 variants. Libraries were prepared by immunoSEQ multiplex PCR; TCRdb keeps only in-frame clonotypes and omits some of them. Found here are 400,000 to 500,000 clones, 88% of them singletons; the top ten hold about 3.5%. The sample in question was peripheral blood, obtained in a trial of Ad26.COV2.S vaccine versus placebo. The receptor set was obtained from a person between 18 and 65 years old who received the Ad26.COV2.S COVID-19 vaccine or a placebo. The CDR3 runs from the conserved cysteine through the conserved F or W. The order of the fields is D gene, V gene, J gene, clone size, CDR3 protein, CDR3 DNA. A D gene is named only where the DNA matches it firmly. Where a row states a size, it is once, few, many or the class of an expanded clone; other rows omit it.

d_call: -
v_call: TRBV30
j_call: TRBJ1-1
clone_size: -
cdr3_aa: CAWGVNTEAFF
cdr3_nt: TGTGCCTGGGGAGTGAACACTGAAGCTTTCTTT

d_call: -
v_call: TRBV6-5
j_call: TRBJ2-4
clone_size: -
cdr3_aa: CASSSRLSNIQYF
cdr3_nt: TGTGCCAGCAGTTCCCGACTGTCAAACATTCAGTACTTC

d_call: -
v_call: TRBV28
j_call: TRBJ2-1
clone_size: -
cdr3_aa: CASRTSFLSSYNEQFF
cdr3_nt: TGTGCCAGCAGAACAAGCTTCCTGAGCTCCTACAATGAGCAGTTCTTC

d_call: -
v_call: TRBV30
j_call: TRBJ2-3
clone_size: -
cdr3_aa: CAWSLGLGNGADTQYF
cdr3_nt: TGTGCCTGGAGTTTAGGGTTAGGCAACGGTGCGGATACGCAGTATTTT

d_call: -
v_call: TRBV7-9
j_call: TRBJ2-6
clone_size: few
cdr3_aa: CASPGAGANVLTF
cdr3_nt: TGTGCCAGTCCAGGGGCAGGAGCCAACGTCCTGACTTTC

d_call: -
v_call: TRBV4-3
j_call: TRBJ1-6
clone_size: -
cdr3_aa: CASSQELGAYSPLHF
cdr3_nt: TGCGCCAGCAGCCAAGAACTGGGGGCTTATTCACCCCTCCACTTT

d_call: TRBD1
v_call: TRBV3-1/TRBV3-2
j_call: TRBJ2-2
clone_size: -
cdr3_aa: CASSRGQVNTGELFF
cdr3_nt: TGTGCCAGCAGCCGGGGACAGGTGAACACCGGGGAGCTGTTTTTT

d_call: TRBD1
v_call: TRBV6-5
j_call: TRBJ1-5
clone_size: few
cdr3_aa: CASTTDRSSVQPQHF
cdr3_nt: TGTGCCAGCACCACGGACAGGTCCAGCGTTCAGCCCCAGCATTTT

d_call: -
v_call: TRBV2
j_call: TRBJ2-5
clone_size: -
cdr3_aa: CASSVLGETQYF
cdr3_nt: TGTGCCAGCAGTGTTCTCGGGGAGACCCAGTACTTC

d_call: TRBD2
v_call: TRBV28
j_call: TRBJ2-1
clone_size: -
cdr3_aa: CASSSYALTSGGANNEQFF
cdr3_nt: TGTGCCAGCAGTTCTTATGCCCTCACTAGCGGGGGGGCCAACAATGAGCAGTTCTTC

d_call: TRBD1
v_call: TRBV6-5
j_call: TRBJ2-3
clone_size: -
cdr3_aa: CASRDRGGTDTQYF
cdr3_nt: TGTGCCAGCAGGGACAGGGGAGGCACAGATACGCAGTATTTT

d_call: -
v_call: TRBV12-3/TRBV12-4
j_call: TRBJ2-1
clone_size: -
cdr3_aa: CASSPKGEQFF
cdr3_nt: TGTGCCAGCAGTCCCAAGGGTGAGCAGTTCTTC

d_call: TRBD1
v_call: TRBV19
j_call: TRBJ1-2
clone_size: -
cdr3_aa: CATTPQGGLWGYTF
cdr3_nt: TGTGCCACCACCCCACAAGGGGGCCTGTGGGGCTACACCTTC

d_call: -
v_call: TRBV4-2
j_call: TRBJ1-5
clone_size: -
cdr3_aa: CASSQDLGAGQPQHF
cdr3_nt: TGTGCCAGCAGCCAAGATCTAGGGGCAGGTCAGCCCCAGCATTTT

d_call: -
v_call: TRBV6-5
j_call: TRBJ2-7
clone_size: -
cdr3_aa: CASSPTWDGREQYF
cdr3_nt: TGTGCCAGCAGCCCAACCTGGGATGGGCGCGAGCAGTACTTC

d_call: -
v_call: TRBV7-2
j_call: TRBJ1-1
clone_size: -
cdr3_aa: CASSARQAPGTEAFF
cdr3_nt: TGTGCCAGCAGCGCCCGACAGGCCCCGGGCACTGAAGCTTTCTTT

d_call: -
v_call: TRBV10-3
j_call: TRBJ1-6
clone_size: -
cdr3_aa: CAISIGTSSPLHF
cdr3_nt: TGTGCCATCAGTATCGGGACATCTTCACCCCTCCACTTT

d_call: TRBD1
v_call: TRBV5-5
j_call: TRBJ1-6
clone_size: -
cdr3_aa: CASSGTGGPVYNSPLHF
cdr3_nt: TGTGCCAGCAGCGGCACAGGGGGGCCTGTCTATAATTCACCCCTCCACTTT

d_call: -
v_call: TRBV28
j_call: TRBJ1-2
clone_size: few
cdr3_aa: CASSPQWGNYGYTF
cdr3_nt: TGTGCCAGCAGCCCCCAGTGGGGAAACTATGGCTACACCTTC

d_call: TRBD1
v_call: TRBV2
j_call: TRBJ1-2
clone_size: -
cdr3_aa: CASRSQGADGYTF
cdr3_nt: TGTGCCAGCCGATCTCAGGGGGCTGATGGCTACACCTTC

d_call: -
v_call: TRBV2
j_call: TRBJ2-7
clone_size: -
cdr3_aa: CASSALGLYEQYF
cdr3_nt: TGTGCCAGCAGTGCCCTGGGACTCTACGAGCAGTACTTC

d_call: -
v_call: TRBV9
j_call: TRBJ2-1
clone_size: -
cdr3_aa: CASSVSRRDSLGGQFF
cdr3_nt: TGTGCCAGCAGCGTTTCTCGCCGGGACTCACTGGGAGGGCAGTTCTTC

d_call: -
v_call: TRBV6-1
j_call: TRBJ2-3
clone_size: -
cdr3_aa: CASSGLNPGRTDTQYF
cdr3_nt: TGTGCCAGCAGTGGACTAAACCCTGGGCGGACAGATACGCAGTATTTT

d_call: TRBD1
v_call: TRBV9
j_call: TRBJ2-2
clone_size: -
cdr3_aa: CASSVELTGGGELFF
cdr3_nt: TGTGCCAGCAGCGTAGAGCTGACAGGGGGCGGGGAGCTGTTTTTT

d_call: TRBD1
v_call: TRBV13
j_call: TRBJ2-5
clone_size: -
cdr3_aa: CASSFRGQLEETQYF
cdr3_nt: TGTGCCAGCAGCTTCAGGGGGCAGTTAGAAGAGACCCAGTACTTC

d_call: -
v_call: TRBV7-9
j_call: TRBJ1-1
clone_size: -
cdr3_aa: CASSLTGEAFF
cdr3_nt: TGTGCCAGCAGCTTAACTGGAGAAGCTTTCTTT

d_call: -
v_call: TRBV19
j_call: TRBJ1-1
clone_size: -
cdr3_aa: CATHIPGHQNTEAFF
cdr3_nt: TGTGCCACCCATATACCGGGACACCAGAACACTGAAGCTTTCTTT

d_call: -
v_call: TRBV7-3
j_call: TRBJ2-2
clone_size: -
cdr3_aa: CASSPVGGATGELFF
cdr3_nt: TGTGCCAGCAGCCCCGTGGGCGGGGCCACCGGGGAGCTGTTTTTT

d_call: -
v_call: TRBV5-5
j_call: TRBJ2-5
clone_size: once
cdr3_aa: CASSQAGQETQYF
cdr3_nt: TGTGCCAGCAGCCAGGCAGGTCAGGAGACCCAGTACTTC

d_call: TRBD2
v_call: TRBV29-1
j_call: TRBJ2-7
clone_size: once
cdr3_aa: CSVEGLGRAEQYF
cdr3_nt: TGCAGCGTTGAAGGGTTGGGGAGGGCCGAGCAGTACTTC

d_call: -
v_call: TRBV27
j_call: TRBJ2-7
clone_size: -
cdr3_aa: CASSPPSSYEQYF
cdr3_nt: TGTGCCAGCAGTCCACCGAGCTCCTACGAGCAGTACTTC

d_call: -
v_call: TRBV5-1
j_call: TRBJ2-2
clone_size: -
cdr3_aa: CASSLEGFTGELFF
cdr3_nt: TGCGCCAGCAGCTTGGAGGGTTTCACCGGGGAGCTGTTTTTT

d_call: -
v_call: TRBV7-9
j_call: TRBJ2-3
clone_size: -
cdr3_aa: CASSLASPAGTDTQYF
cdr3_nt: TGTGCCAGCAGCTTAGCGTCCCCAGCGGGCACAGATACGCAGTATTTT

d_call: -
v_call: TRBV6-5
j_call: TRBJ2-2
clone_size: -
cdr3_aa: CASSTTRSRRELFF
cdr3_nt: TGTGCCAGCAGTACCACCCGGAGTAGGCGGGAGCTGTTTTTT

d_call: TRBD2
v_call: TRBV19
j_call: TRBJ2-4
clone_size: -
cdr3_aa: CASSVTSGENKNIQYF
cdr3_nt: TGTGCCAGTAGTGTGACTAGCGGGGAGAACAAAAACATTCAGTACTTC

d_call: -
v_call: TRBV2
j_call: TRBJ1-6
clone_size: -
cdr3_aa: CASSGIGTHNSPLHF
cdr3_nt: TGTGCCAGCAGTGGGATTGGGACACATAATTCACCCCTCCACTTT

d_call: TRBD2
v_call: TRBV7-2
j_call: TRBJ2-1
clone_size: -
cdr3_aa: CASSKVSGGYNEQFF
cdr3_nt: TGTGCCAGCAGCAAAGTCAGCGGGGGCTACAATGAGCAGTTCTTC

d_call: -
v_call: TRBV27
j_call: TRBJ2-7
clone_size: -
cdr3_aa: CASSLSVRTYEQYF
cdr3_nt: TGTGCCAGCAGTTTATCCGTCCGGACTTACGAGCAGTACTTC

d_call: -
v_call: TRBV19
j_call: TRBJ2-3
clone_size: -
cdr3_aa: CASSLTADSTDTQYF
cdr3_nt: TGTGCCAGTAGCCTGACAGCGGATAGCACAGATACGCAGTATTTT

d_call: -
v_call: TRBV19
j_call: TRBJ1-5
clone_size: -
cdr3_aa: CASSRRDQPQHF
cdr3_nt: TGTGCCAGTAGTCGGAGGGATCAGCCCCAGCATTTT

d_call: -
v_call: TRBV19
j_call: TRBJ1-2
clone_size: few
cdr3_aa: CASSIDNQRATYGYTF
cdr3_nt: TGTGCCAGTAGTATAGATAACCAGAGAGCGACCTATGGCTACACCTTC

d_call: -
v_call: TRBV11-2
j_call: TRBJ2-7
clone_size: once
cdr3_aa: CASSLFGRGNSYEQYF
cdr3_nt: TGTGCCAGCAGCTTATTTGGCCGGGGTAACTCCTACGAGCAGTACTTC

d_call: -
v_call: TRBV7-9
j_call: TRBJ1-2
clone_size: -
cdr3_aa: CASSLGMAVWYGYTF
cdr3_nt: TGTGCCAGCAGCTTAGGGATGGCTGTCTGGTATGGCTACACCTTC

d_call: -
v_call: TRBV28
j_call: TRBJ1-4
clone_size: few
cdr3_aa: CASREGLGLDEKLFF
cdr3_nt: TGTGCCAGTAGGGAGGGCTTGGGTCTTGATGAAAAACTGTTTTTT

d_call: -
v_call: TRBV5-1
j_call: TRBJ2-7
clone_size: -
cdr3_aa: CASGKSSYEQYF
cdr3_nt: TGCGCCAGTGGAAAAAGCTCCTACGAGCAGTACTTC

d_call: -
v_call: TRBV15
j_call: TRBJ1-1
clone_size: -
cdr3_aa: CATSRVVSYTEAFF
cdr3_nt: TGTGCCACCAGCAGAGTCGTCAGTTACACTGAAGCTTTCTTT

d_call: -
v_call: TRBV3-1/TRBV3-2
j_call: TRBJ2-5
clone_size: -
cdr3_aa: CASNRGAARQTQYF
cdr3_nt: TGTGCCAGCAACCGAGGGGCGGCAAGACAGACCCAGTACTTC

d_call: TRBD1
v_call: TRBV7-8
j_call: TRBJ1-4
clone_size: -
cdr3_aa: CASSTPGRGPANEKLFF
cdr3_nt: TGTGCCAGCAGCACCCCGGGAAGGGGGCCGGCTAATGAAAAACTGTTTTTT

d_call: -
v_call: TRBV3-1/TRBV3-2
j_call: TRBJ1-2
clone_size: -
cdr3_aa: CASSQQAIYGYTF
cdr3_nt: TGTGCCAGCAGCCAGCAGGCCATCTATGGCTACACCTTC

d_call: TRBD2
v_call: TRBV7-8
j_call: TRBJ2-2
clone_size: few
cdr3_aa: CASSPKRLAGLGELFF
cdr3_nt: TGTGCCAGCAGCCCCAAACGACTAGCGGGGCTTGGGGAGCTGTTTTTT

d_call: TRBD2
v_call: TRBV19
j_call: TRBJ2-7
clone_size: -
cdr3_aa: CASSIWTSGGTNSYEQYF
cdr3_nt: TGTGCCAGTAGTATTTGGACTAGCGGGGGTACTAACTCCTACGAGCAGTACTTC

d_call: -
v_call: TRBV7-9
j_call: TRBJ2-1
clone_size: -
cdr3_aa: CASSPARTASTNEQFF
cdr3_nt: TGTGCCAGCAGCCCCGCCCGGACGGCAAGCACCAATGAGCAGTTCTTC

d_call: -
v_call: TRBV6-6
j_call: TRBJ1-4
clone_size: -
cdr3_aa: CASSDSGVEEKLFF
cdr3_nt: TGTGCCAGCAGCGACTCGGGGGTGGAGGAAAAACTGTTTTTT

d_call: -
v_call: TRBV3-1/TRBV3-2
j_call: TRBJ2-5
clone_size: -
cdr3_aa: CASRLAETQYF
cdr3_nt: TGTGCCAGCAGACTCGCCGAGACCCAGTACTTC

d_call: TRBD1
v_call: TRBV29-1
j_call: TRBJ1-2
clone_size: -
cdr3_aa: CSVEKEETRTGGPHNYGYTF
cdr3_nt: TGCAGCGTTGAAAAGGAAGAGACCCGTACAGGGGGCCCCCATAACTATGGCTACACCTTC

d_call: TRBD1
v_call: TRBV6-6
j_call: TRBJ1-6
clone_size: -
cdr3_aa: CASSTDRDSYNSPLHF
cdr3_nt: TGTGCCAGCAGTACCGACAGGGACTCCTATAATTCACCCCTCCACTTT

d_call: TRBD1
v_call: TRBV28
j_call: TRBJ1-1
clone_size: -
cdr3_aa: CASSSPNRGYAEAFF
cdr3_nt: TGTGCCAGCAGTTCTCCCAACAGGGGATACGCTGAAGCTTTCTTT

d_call: TRBD2
v_call: TRBV4-2
j_call: TRBJ2-2
clone_size: -
cdr3_aa: CASSQVQRGTGELFF
cdr3_nt: TGTGCCAGCAGCCAAGTCCAGCGGGGGACCGGGGAGCTGTTTTTT